This is a list of T cell receptor beta chains from one sample in a study of blood T cell repertoires in COVID-19. Data came from immunoSEQ multiplex PCR; TCRdb stores just in-frame clones and leaves some out. This table holds around 270,000 clones, about 83% found once. Sequencing was carried out using peripheral blood. The origin of the receptors is a woman aged 40 to 50 who had recovered from COVID-19. CDR3s include the opening cysteine and the closing phenylalanine or tryptophan. A D gene is named only where the DNA matches it firmly. Size is stated for part of the rows, as once, few or many counts, or as a class when the clone is expanded.

TRBV19	TRBJ1-3	-	-	CASSAGKGLGGNTIYF	TGTGCCAGTAGTGCGGGGAAGGGGTTGGGGGGAAACACCATATATTTT
TRBV24-1	TRBJ2-3	-	-	CATQAGVTDTQYF	TGTGCCACCCAAGCGGGCGTCACAGATACGCAGTATTTT
TRBV19	TRBJ1-1	-	-	CASSMVTSGLPGGAFF	TGTGCCAGTAGTATGGTGACATCTGGCCTCCCTGGAGGAGCTTTCTTT
TRBV29-1	TRBJ2-2	-	-	CSVEDLGANTGELFF	TGCAGCGTTGAAGATCTGGGGGCAAACACCGGGGAGCTGTTTTTT
TRBV2	TRBJ2-4	-	once	CASSEAGGLGNIQYF	TGTGCCAGCAGTGAAGCGGGGGGGCTAGGAAACATTCAGTACTTC
TRBV2	TRBJ1-2	-	-	CAAGTNYGYTF	TGTGCCGCAGGCACTAACTATGGCTACACCTTC
TRBV25-1	TRBJ1-1	TRBD1	-	CASSLAGGFLTEAFF	TGTGCCAGCAGTCTGGCAGGGGGCTTTCTCACTGAAGCTTTCTTT
TRBV15	TRBJ2-4	-	-	CATSRDESLIPTIAKNIQYF	TGTGCCACCAGCAGAGATGAATCGCTTATCCCCACTATAGCCAAAAACATTCAGTACTTC
TRBV12-3/TRBV12-4	TRBJ2-1	-	-	CASSTLVNEQFF	TGTGCCAGCAGCACACTAGTCAATGAGCAGTTCTTC
TRBV6-5	TRBJ2-7	TRBD1	-	CASSYAGTGPYEQYF	TGTGCCAGCAGTTACGCGGGGACAGGGCCCTACGAGCAGTACTTC
TRBV3-1/TRBV3-2	TRBJ2-5	-	-	CASRAGWEETQYF	TGTGCCAGCAGGGCGGGGTGGGAAGAGACCCAGTACTTC
TRBV6-5	TRBJ2-7	TRBD2	-	CASSRGGGYEQYF	TGTGCCAGCAGCCGCGGGGGGGGCTACGAGCAGTACTTC
TRBV27	TRBJ1-6	-	-	CASSGEVRGNSPLHF	TGTGCCAGCAGTGGAGAAGTACGGGGTAATTCACCCCTCCACTTT
TRBV28	TRBJ2-7	TRBD1	-	CASSSPGQGSREQYF	TGTGCCAGCAGTTCCCCCGGACAGGGGTCGAGGGAGCAGTACTTC
TRBV2	TRBJ2-1	TRBD2	few	CASTDSSGGSYSYNEQFF	TGTGCCAGCACAGATTCTAGCGGGGGGTCTTATTCCTACAATGAGCAGTTCTTC
TRBV10-1	TRBJ1-3	TRBD1	-	CASSEGTAAGNTIYF	TGCGCCAGCAGTGAGGGGACAGCGGCTGGAAACACCATATATTTT
TRBV10-3	TRBJ2-1	TRBD1	-	CAISESTDRGLYNEQFF	TGTGCCATCAGTGAGTCGACGGACAGGGGGCTTTACAATGAGCAGTTCTTC
TRBV6-5	TRBJ2-7	TRBD1	-	CASTPTVDRGYEQYF	TGTGCCAGCACCCCAACCGTGGACAGGGGTTACGAGCAGTACTTC
TRBV5-4	TRBJ2-7	-	few	CASSSSYEQYF	TGTGCCAGCAGCTCATCCTACGAGCAGTACTTC
TRBV6-5	TRBJ2-7	TRBD1	-	CASRFPGQPDEQYF	TGTGCCAGCAGGTTTCCGGGACAGCCGGACGAGCAGTACTTC
TRBV3-1/TRBV3-2	TRBJ1-3	-	-	CASSHVTASGNTIYF	TGTGCCAGCAGCCATGTCACAGCCTCTGGAAACACCATATATTTT
TRBV28	TRBJ2-5	-	-	CASSQGETQYF	TGTGCCAGCAGTCAGGGGGAGACCCAGTACTTC
TRBV29-1	TRBJ2-3	-	-	CSVDRTSSYTQYF	TGCAGCGTTGACCGGACAAGCTCCTACACGCAGTATTTT
TRBV5-8	TRBJ2-1	TRBD2	-	CASSRGSSRANEQFF	TGTGCCAGCAGCCGCGGGAGCAGTCGGGCCAATGAGCAGTTCTTC
TRBV5-1	TRBJ2-7	TRBD1	once	CASSWSGQTSGEQYF	TGCGCCAGCAGCTGGTCGGGACAGACGAGTGGAGAGCAGTACTTC
TRBV28	TRBJ1-5	-	-	CASTPWQGRNQPQHF	TGTGCCAGCACCCCTTGGCAGGGCCGCAATCAGCCCCAGCATTTT
TRBV18	TRBJ2-7	TRBD2	once	CASSGTGGSSYEQYF	TGTGCCAGCTCCGGGACGGGGGGAAGCTCCTACGAGCAGTACTTC
TRBV5-1	TRBJ2-3	-	-	CASSLGQLVDTQYF	TGCGCCAGCAGCTTGGGACAGCTAGTAGATACGCAGTATTTT
TRBV10-2	TRBJ1-3	TRBD1	-	CASRGQGIGNTIYF	TGCGCCAGCAGGGGACAGGGAATTGGAAACACCATATATTTT
TRBV18	TRBJ1-1	-	-	CASSLEGMNTEAFF	TGTGCCAGCTCACTGGAGGGGATGAACACTGAAGCTTTCTTT
TRBV7-2	TRBJ2-2	TRBD1	once	CASRRRGGMTGELFF	TGTGCCAGCAGGCGGCGAGGGGGCATGACCGGGGAGCTGTTTTTT
TRBV7-9	TRBJ1-4	-	-	CASSLGGPELFF	TGTGCCAGCAGCTTAGGGGGCCCGGAACTGTTTTTT
TRBV27	TRBJ1-6	-	once	CASSQGKVYNSPLHF	TGTGCCAGCAGCCAGGGAAAGGTCTATAATTCACCCCTCCACTTT
TRBV28	TRBJ1-1	-	many	CASSSNFRVMNTEAFF	TGTGCCAGCAGTTCCAACTTCAGGGTAATGAACACTGAAGCTTTCTTT
TRBV5-1	TRBJ2-7	TRBD1	-	CASSLDRQGQYF	TGCGCCAGCAGCTTGGATAGACAGGGGCAGTACTTC
TRBV28	TRBJ1-2	-	few	CASSERQGLSYGYTF	TGTGCCAGCAGTGAGCGGCAGGGGTTGTCCTATGGCTACACCTTC
TRBV11-1	TRBJ1-1	-	-	CASSITENTEAFF	TGTGCCAGCAGCATAACAGAGAACACTGAAGCTTTCTTT
TRBV10-3	TRBJ1-1	TRBD1	-	CAIGTGPNTEAFF	TGTGCCATCGGGACAGGGCCGAACACTGAAGCTTTCTTT
TRBV30	TRBJ1-6	-	few	CAWSGRGNSPLHF	TGTGCCTGGAGTGGTAGGGGGAATTCACCCCTCCACTTT
TRBV18	TRBJ1-5	-	few	CASSPPGAPVGPQHF	TGTGCCAGCTCACCGCCGGGAGCCCCCGTTGGGCCCCAGCATTTT
TRBV9	TRBJ1-2	-	once	CASSRHLNYGYTF	TGTGCCAGCAGCAGACACCTTAACTATGGCTACACCTTC
TRBV12-3/TRBV12-4	TRBJ1-1	-	-	CASSLRGNTEAFF	TGTGCCAGCAGTTTAAGGGGGAACACTGAAGCTTTCTTT
TRBV19	TRBJ1-2	-	-	CASSRASYGYTF	TGTGCCAGTAGTAGGGCGAGCTATGGCTACACCTTC
TRBV6-2/TRBV6-3	TRBJ1-2	TRBD1	-	CASSSQQGARGYTF	TGTGCCAGCAGTTCCCAACAGGGGGCGAGAGGCTACACCTTC
TRBV28	TRBJ2-7	-	-	CASLDSLSSYEQYF	TGTGCCAGCTTGGACTCTCTGAGCTCCTACGAGCAGTACTTC
TRBV3-1/TRBV3-2	TRBJ2-3	TRBD2	-	CASRPTSVDTQYF	TGTGCCAGCAGGCCTACTAGCGTGGATACGCAGTATTTT
TRBV30	TRBJ2-3	-	-	CAWSRTTDTQYF	TGTGCCTGGAGTAGGACAACTGATACGCAGTATTTT
TRBV11-3	TRBJ1-1	-	-	CASSLQPDYTEAFF	TGTGCCAGCAGCTTACAACCAGACTACACTGAAGCTTTCTTT
TRBV29-1	TRBJ1-2	-	-	CSVDGNNYGYTF	TGCAGCGTTGACGGGAATAACTATGGCTACACCTTC
TRBV5-1	TRBJ2-7	TRBD2	once	CASSFGTSGLGDEQYF	TGCGCCAGCAGCTTCGGGACTAGCGGTCTGGGGGACGAGCAGTACTTC
TRBV30	TRBJ2-2	-	-	CAWSVPGSTGELFF	TGCGCCTGGAGTGTACCTGGGAGCACCGGGGAGCTGTTTTTT
TRBV7-8	TRBJ1-3	-	-	CASSRDSGNTIYF	TGTGCCAGCAGCCGGGACTCAGGAAACACCATATATTTT
TRBV5-1	TRBJ1-2	TRBD1	few	CASSLDWTGDGYTF	TGCGCCAGCAGCTTGGATTGGACAGGGGACGGCTACACCTTC
TRBV28	TRBJ1-1	-	-	CASSSPPQGRAFF	TGTGCCAGCAGTTCGCCCCCGCAGGGGCGGGCTTTCTTT
TRBV5-8	TRBJ2-5	-	-	CASSFLLDRQETQYF	TGTGCCAGCAGCTTCCTACTGGACAGACAAGAGACCCAGTACTTC